The TCR beta chain under discussion was sequenced for a study of OX40 agonist ivuxolimab in advanced cancers. Germline V CDR1 and CDR2: SGHAT, FQNNGV. CDR3 length: 14 amino acids. V gave up 7 bases and J gave up 0 bases, with 13 bases separating them. The repertoire was sequenced with immunoSEQ multiplex PCR; TCRdb's copy has only in-frame clones and lacks some. The sample has tens of thousands of clones, 65% to 85% seen once; the top ten hold around 4.5%. This chain uses TRBV11-2 with TRBJ2-7; the D gene is possibly TRBD1 (5 bases). The material sequenced was CD4+ or CD8+ T cells sorted from blood, taken in a trial of the OX40 agonist ivuxolimab. This TCR derives from an adult with an advanced solid tumor such as melanoma, head and neck, liver or kidney cancer. This CDR3 is CASTWGRLSYEQYF. Written as DNA, the CDR3 is TGTGCCAGCACCTGGGGCAGACTCTCCTACGAGCAGTACTTC.